This TCR beta chain stems from a study of metastatic and nonmetastatic thyroid tumors. Until they underwent thyroid surgery, no patient had received any treatment. This clone was recorded a few times. TCRdb called clones again from the PCR reads with MiXCR. The sample contains around 2,300 clones, about 40% of which appear only once. Germline V gene sequence: CDR1 SGDLS, CDR2 YYNGEE. The CDR3 has 14 residues. V was clipped by 0 bases and J by 0 bases, with 5 bases between them. The sequence came from a female donor with papillary thyroid cancer or a benign thyroid nodule (not recorded which). Some clones in this sample may be carry-over from other donors' samples. Sequencing input: adjacent normal tissue. The chain is built from TRBV9 and TRBJ2-3, with unresolved D. The CDR3, as DNA: TGTGCCAGCAGCGTAGGGCACAGCACAGATACGCAGTATTTT. It codes for CASSVGHSTDTQYF. The complete variable domain, with remaining parts taken from reference TRBV9 and TRBJ2-3, reads DSGVTQTPKHLITATGQRVTLRCSPRSGDLSVYWYQQSLDQGLQFLIQYYNGEERAKGNILERFSAQQFPDLHSELNLSSLELGDSALYFCASSVGHSTDTQYFGPGTRLTVL.